Each of the 31 T cell receptor beta chains below was sequenced from the same sample in a study of blood T cell repertoires in COVID-19. Sequenced by immunoSEQ multiplex PCR; TCRdb stores in-frame clones only, minus some. Of 70,000 to 80,000 clones listed, roughly 87% were seen once; the top ten hold about 13%. Sequenced material: peripheral blood. The receptors originated from an elderly woman with acute or convalescent COVID-19.

V and J are TRBV30 and TRBJ1-1; 9 bases line up with TRBD1. The CDR3 extends over 16 amino acids. Germline values: CDR1 GTSNPN, CDR2 SVGIG (reference sequence). J gave up 5 bases and V 1 base, and 11 bases lay outside the gene matches. In DNA form, the CDR3 reads TGTGCCTGGAGTGCCCCCCGGACAGGGGTGGGGACTGAAGCTTTCTTT. This translates into CAWSAPRTGVGTEAFF.

This chain's CDR3 is CASSWSGDRGHQPYNEQFF. As DNA, the CDR3 is TGTGCCAGTAGTTGGAGTGGCGACAGGGGGCACCAGCCCTACAATGAGCAGTTCTTC. The chain has TRBV19 and TRBJ2-1; TRBD1 agrees at 10 bases. Germline V gives CDR1 LNHDA, CDR2 SQIVND (reference sequence). V lost 5 bases and J lost 2; bases outside the gene matches: 15. There are 19 residues in the CDR3.

The chain carries TRBV18 and TRBJ2-1; TRBD1 matches 9 bases. Germline CDR1 is KGHSH and CDR2 is LQKENI. The CDR3 has 14 residues. Unmatched junction bases numbered 11, after V lost 10 bases and J lost 7 bases. CDR3 amino acids: CATTRDRASNEQFF. The DNA of the CDR3 is TGTGCCACCACCCGGGACAGGGCCTCGAATGAGCAGTTCTTC.

The genes are TRBV6-2 or TRBV6-3 and TRBJ2-7; tentatively, D is TRBD1 (6 bases). The ends were cut back, 2 bases at V and 3 bases at J, with 11 bases in the middle. The germline V gene encodes CDR1 MNHEY and CDR2 SVGEGT. The CDR3 runs 14 residues. The CDR3 loop is CASSYPARGYEQYF. The CDR3 nucleotides are TGTGCCAGCAGTTACCCCGCCAGGGGCTACGAGCAGTACTTC.

This chain uses TRBV28 with TRBJ1-5; possible D gene TRBD1, 5 bases. The CDR3 is 16 residues long. Germline values: CDR1 MDHEN, CDR2 SYDVKM. V lost 6 bases, J lost 1 base, and 16 bases lay in between. The CDR3: CASRKRDYASNQPQHF. Written as DNA, the CDR3 is TGTGCCAGCAGAAAACGGGACTATGCAAGCAATCAGCCCCAGCATTTT.

The genes are TRBV5-1 and TRBJ2-3; tentative D call: TRBD2 (7 bases). CDR1 and CDR2 from the germline V gene are SGHRS and YFSETQ. The CDR3 is made up of 17 amino acids. Deletions cut 4 bases from V and 2 bases from J, with 20 bases between. The CDR3 DNA is TGCGCCAGCAGCAAACGGCGGGGGCTCCGTCCCACAGATACGCAGTATTTT. Amino acids: CASSKRRGLRPTDTQYF.

The chain is built from TRBV30 and TRBJ2-4; possibly TRBD2 for D (6 bases). The CDR3 loop spans 12 amino acids. V lost 5 bases and J 7 bases, leaving 12 bases between the germline ends. Germline V gives CDR1 GTSNPN, CDR2 SVGIG (reference sequence). CDR3: CAWGVGRNIQYF. The DNA of the CDR3 is TGTGCCTGGGGAGTAGGGAGGAACATTCAGTACTTC.

V is TRBV7-6 and J is TRBJ2-1, with 8 bases aligning to TRBD1. The CDR3 runs 17 residues. Germline loops: CDR1 SGHVS, CDR2 FNYEAQ. V dropped 5 bases and J dropped 0; count of bases not matched to a gene: 9. CDR3 in amino acids: CASSDPGGPSSYNEQFF. CDR3 nucleotide sequence: TGTGCCAGCAGCGATCCAGGGGGCCCGAGCTCCTACAATGAGCAGTTCTTC.

The chain is built from TRBV27 and TRBJ2-1; TRBD2 aligns across 10 bases. The CDR3 length is 15 residues. V lost 2 bases and J lost 3; bases outside the gene matches: 1. Looked up from germline, CDR1 is MNHEY and CDR2 is SMNVEV (reference sequence). CDR3 DNA: TGTGCCAGCAGTTTAGGGACTAGCGTCTACAATGAGCAGTTCTTC. It translates to CASSLGTSVYNEQFF.

The J gene is TRBJ2-3, the V gene TRBV5-6, with 13 bases lining up with TRBD2. The germline V gene encodes CDR1 SGHDT and CDR2 YYEEEE. This CDR3 contains 18 residues. V trimming: 3 bases; J trimming: 0 bases; junction bases outside the gene matches: 7. CDR3 sequence: CASSWGLAGPPSTDTQYF. The CDR3 DNA follows: TGTGCCAGCAGCTGGGGACTAGCGGGACCCCCTAGCACAGATACGCAGTATTTT.

In this sample, this clone turned up a few times. This chain uses TRBV6-5 with TRBJ1-5; D is possibly TRBD1 (5 bases). Germline V gene sequence: CDR1 MNHEY, CDR2 SVGAGI. This CDR3 has 14 amino acids. V was clipped by 2 bases and J by 8 bases, with 13 bases between them. The CDR3 is CASSYEAGQKPQHF. CDR3 nucleotide sequence: TGTGCCAGCAGTTACGAGGCAGGGCAAAAGCCCCAGCATTTT.

The rearrangement uses TRBV4-1 and TRBJ2-3; 8 bases are a match to TRBD2. The germline gives CDR1 MGHRA, CDR2 YSYEKL. The CDR3 sequence is 16 residues long. With 1 base clipped from V and 2 bases from J, the junction kept 5 bases outside the gene matches. CDR3 sequence: CASSQGWTSLTDTQYF. CDR3 nucleotides: TGCGCCAGCAGCCAAGGTTGGACTAGCCTCACAGATACGCAGTATTTT.

This clone was counted a few times. The rearrangement uses TRBV5-6 and TRBJ2-4; 8 positions match TRBD1. Germline lookup yields CDR1 SGHDT and CDR2 YYEEEE. The CDR3 extends over 15 amino acids. V lost 4 bases and J lost 3; bases outside the gene matches: 6. CDR3 bases: TGTGCCAGCAGCAGACAACAGGGGGACAAAAACATTCAGTACTTC. It encodes CASSRQQGDKNIQYF.

This rearrangement joins TRBV3-1 (or the pseudogene TRBV3-2) to TRBJ1-2; TRBD1 matches at 8 bases. The germline V gene encodes CDR1 LGHDT and CDR2 YNNKEL (reference sequence). The length of the CDR3 is 14 residues. Losses at the gene ends were 4 bases for V and 7 bases for J; bases not matched to a gene: 8. The chain's CDR3 is CASSLAQGAGGYTF. CDR3 nucleotide sequence: TGTGCCAGCAGCCTAGCGCAGGGGGCGGGTGGCTACACCTTC.

The rearrangement uses TRBV19 and TRBJ1-5; 8 bases are shared with TRBD1. The germline gives CDR1 LNHDA, CDR2 SQIVND (reference sequence). V lost 7 bases to trimming and J lost 1 base; unmatched junction nucleotides: 9. This CDR3 is built from 16 residues. The CDR3 reads CASTQTGVGSNQPQHF. CDR3 DNA sequence: TGTGCCAGTACTCAGACAGGGGTAGGAAGCAATCAGCCCCAGCATTTT. Based on the CDR3 plus reference TRBV19 and TRBJ1-5, the full variable domain is DGGITQSPKYLFRKEGQNVTLSCEQNLNHDAMYWYRQDPGQGLRLIYYSQIVNDFQKGDIAEGYSVSREKKESFPLTVTSAQKNPTAFYLCASTQTGVGSNQPQHFGDGTRLSIL.

The V and J genes are TRBV12-3 or TRBV12-4 and TRBJ1-2; unclear D gene. The CDR3 spans 11 residues. Trimming cost V 10 bases and J 9 bases, with 15 bases left between them. The chain's CDR3 is CATARQTRYTF. The CDR3 DNA follows: TGTGCCACCGCCCGACAAACTCGCTACACCTTC.

This clone turned up a few times. V gene TRBV9 combines with J gene TRBJ2-7; weak D call: TRBD1 (6 bases). CDR1 SGDLS and CDR2 YYNGEE come from the germline V gene. V gave up 2 bases and J gave up 3 bases, with 21 bases separating them. This CDR3 comprises 17 residues. The CDR3 here is CASSVNPGTSSLYEQYF. The CDR3 nucleotides read TGTGCCAGCAGCGTGAACCCGGGGACATCTAGTCTCTACGAGCAGTACTTC. The full variable domain, in which reference TRBV9 and TRBJ2-7 provide the parts outside the CDR3, is DSGVTQTPKHLITATGQRVTLRCSPRSGDLSVYWYQQSLDQGLQFLIQYYNGEERAKGNILERFSAQQFPDLHSELNLSSLELGDSALYFCASSVNPGTSSLYEQYFGPGTRLTVT.

The V gene is TRBV7-8, the J gene TRBJ1-4; 9 nucleotides align to TRBD1. Germline CDR1 reads SGHVS; CDR2 reads FQNEAQ. V was clipped by 4 bases and J by 7 bases; unmatched bases: 10. This CDR3 has 16 residues. CDR3 amino acids: CASSSRDRDRGEKLFF. The CDR3 DNA reads TGTGCCAGCAGCTCTCGGGACAGGGATAGGGGTGAAAAACTGTTTTTT.

The chain links TRBV7-9 to TRBJ2-1, with 9 bases fitting TRBD2. V shed 5 bases and J 7 bases; nucleotides not matched to a gene: 9. The germline V gene has CDR1 SEHNR and CDR2 FQNEAQ (reference sequence). CDR3 length: 15 residues. The CDR3 DNA sequence: TGTGCCAGCAGCAATAGCGGGAGCGCCCGGAATGAGCAGTTCTTC. This sequence encodes CASSNSGSARNEQFF. Full variable domain (outside the CDR3, taken from reference TRBV7-9 and TRBJ2-1): DTGVSQNPRHKITKRGQNVTFRCDPISEHNRLYWYRQTLGQGPEFLTYFQNEAQLEKSRLLSDRFSAERPKGSFSTLEIQRTEQGDSAMYLCASSNSGSARNEQFFGPGTRLTVL.

The chain uses TRBV28 and TRBJ1-2; 7 bases match TRBD1. The CDR3 consists of 15 residues. Looked up from germline, CDR1 is MDHEN and CDR2 is SYDVKM. With V trimmed by 3 bases and J by 4 bases, 8 bases remained unmatched. The CDR3 protein is CASSLEQGYGYGYTF. The DNA for the CDR3 is TGTGCCAGCAGTTTGGAACAGGGGTACGGCTATGGCTACACCTTC.

J is TRBJ2-3 and V is TRBV5-4; maybe TRBD2 (5 bases). The V end lost 0 bases, the J end lost 2 bases, and 13 bases lay between the germline ends. This CDR3 has 16 residues. Germline CDR1 and CDR2: SGHNT and YYREEE (reference sequence). The CDR3 sequence: CASSLGKRLYTDTQYF. CDR3 nucleotides: TGTGCCAGCAGCTTGGGCAAGCGGCTCTACACAGATACGCAGTATTTT.

The chain links TRBV3-1 (or the pseudogene TRBV3-2) to TRBJ1-4; 8 bases align to TRBD1. The CDR3 runs 19 residues. Germline CDR1 reads LGHDT; CDR2 reads YNNKEL (reference sequence). After removal of 4 bases from V and 3 bases from J, the junction contained 16 bases not matched to a gene. In DNA form, the CDR3 reads TGTGCCAGCAGCCTTCCCTATGGTGCAGGGGGCCTGGCTAATGAAAAACTGTTTTTT. Amino acid sequence: CASSLPYGAGGLANEKLFF.

The genes are TRBV19 and TRBJ1-2; 8 nucleotides match TRBD1. The CDR3 has 13 amino acids. In germline, CDR1 is LNHDA, CDR2 SQIVND (reference sequence). The J segment lost 2 bases and the V segment lost 7 bases, leaving 3 bases of the junction unmatched. This CDR3 reads CASTRTGNYGYTF. CDR3 DNA: TGTGCCAGTACTAGGACAGGGAACTATGGCTACACCTTC.

This clone was seen a few times. The identical CDR3 is also encoded by other nucleotide sequences in the sample. This chain links TRBV6-6 with TRBJ2-7, with D perhaps TRBD1 (6 bases). CDR1 is MNHNY, CDR2 SVGAGI, per germline (reference sequence). This CDR3 is built from 12 residues. The germline V and J ends were trimmed by 6 bases and 1 base, with 7 bases remaining between them. The CDR3 nucleotides read TGTGCCAGCAGCAGGGGATCCTACGAGCAGTACTTC. The encoded protein is CASSRGSYEQYF.

This chain connects TRBV7-8 to TRBJ1-2; perhaps TRBD1 as D (5 bases). Germline CDR1 and CDR2: SGHVS and FQNEAQ. Between the trimmed V and J ends, which lost 0 bases and 6 bases, there was a span of 11 bases. This CDR3 has 14 residues. The CDR3 loop reads CASSLAGRVNGYTF. The CDR3, as DNA: TGTGCCAGCAGCTTAGCCGGCAGGGTAAATGGCTACACCTTC.

The chain uses TRBV28 and TRBJ1-4, with D possibly being TRBD1 (6 bases). Trimming pared 2 bases from V and 8 bases from J, leaving 9 bases between. Germline V gives CDR1 MDHEN, CDR2 SYDVKM. This CDR3 is built from 13 residues. CDR3: CASSLGGREKLFF. As DNA, the CDR3 is TGTGCCAGCAGTTTAGGGGGCAGGGAAAAACTGTTTTTT.

The genes are TRBV6-5 and TRBJ2-2, with TRBD1 matching 7 bases. The CDR3 has 15 amino acids. The V segment lost 5 bases and the J segment 2 bases; nucleotides outside the gene matches: 5. The V gene's germline CDR1 is MNHEY and CDR2 SVGAGI. The CDR3 DNA reads as TGTGCCAGCAGTCCGGACAGGAGTAACACCGGGGAGCTGTTTTTT. The encoded protein is CASSPDRSNTGELFF.

V and J are TRBV27 and TRBJ1-5; TRBD1 aligns across 9 bases. With 5 bases clipped from V and 4 bases from J, the junction kept 6 bases outside the gene matches. Germline CDR1 MNHEY, CDR2 SMNVEV (reference sequence). The CDR3 consists of 15 residues. CDR3 sequence reads: CASSVGQGRNQPQHF. DNA for the CDR3: TGTGCCAGCAGTGTCGGACAGGGGCGGAATCAGCCCCAGCATTTT.

The chain joins TRBV15 to TRBJ2-2, with 8 bases identical to TRBD2. Looked up from germline, CDR1 is LNHNV and CDR2 is YYDKDF (reference sequence). The CDR3 runs 18 residues. J gave up 0 bases and V 0 bases, and 6 bases lay outside the gene matches. The CDR3 reads CATSRDLIAGPNTGELFF. Written as DNA, the CDR3 is TGTGCCACCAGCAGAGATCTAATAGCGGGACCGAACACCGGGGAGCTGTTTTTT. Full variable domain (missing parts from reference TRBV15 and TRBJ2-2): DAMVIQNPRYQVTQFGKPVTLSCSQTLNHNVMYWYQQKSSQAPKLLFHYYDKDFNNEADTPDNFQSRRPNTSFCFLDIRSPGLGDTAMYLCATSRDLIAGPNTGELFFGEGSRLTVL.

The V call is TRBV6-2 or TRBV6-3, the J call TRBJ2-2; maybe TRBD1 (5 bases). Germline CDR1 and CDR2: MNHEY and SVGEGT. The CDR3 sequence is 14 residues long. Deletions cut 6 bases from V and 5 bases from J, with 13 bases between. The CDR3: CASSYRQLTGELFF. The CDR3 nucleotides are TGTGCCAGCAGCTATCGACAGTTAACCGGGGAGCTGTTTTTT.

The V call is TRBV12-3 or TRBV12-4, the J call TRBJ2-5, with 9 bases that match TRBD1. Unmatched junction bases numbered 2, after V lost 5 bases and J lost 4 bases. The CDR3 has 13 residues. The CDR3 sequence: CASSLGQGETQYF. The CDR3 DNA is TGTGCCAGCAGTCTGGGACAGGGAGAGACCCAGTACTTC.